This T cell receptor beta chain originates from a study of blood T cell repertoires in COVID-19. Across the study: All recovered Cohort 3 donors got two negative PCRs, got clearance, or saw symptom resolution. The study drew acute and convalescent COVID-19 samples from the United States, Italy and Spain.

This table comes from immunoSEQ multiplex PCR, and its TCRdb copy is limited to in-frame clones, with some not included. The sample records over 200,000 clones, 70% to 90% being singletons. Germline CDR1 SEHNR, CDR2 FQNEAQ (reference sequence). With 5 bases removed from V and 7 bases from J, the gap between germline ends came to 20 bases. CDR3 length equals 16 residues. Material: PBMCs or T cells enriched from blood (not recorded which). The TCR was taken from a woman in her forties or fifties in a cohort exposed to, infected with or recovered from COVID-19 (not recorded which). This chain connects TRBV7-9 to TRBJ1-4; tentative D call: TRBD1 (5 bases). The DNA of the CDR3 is TGTGCCAGCAGCCCCGGGGGGGACGGATCAAGTGAAAAACTGTTTTTT. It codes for CASSPGGDGSSEKLFF.